The TCR beta chain under discussion was sequenced for a study of blood T cell repertoires in COVID-19. Turning to the study itself: Samples came from the United States, Italy and Spain, spanning acute and convalescent COVID-19. PBMCs, B-cell-depleted T cells, or T cells provided the cDNA or gDNA that made up the material.

As handled by the study authors: Estimates of nucleated cell counts were drawn from the amplification of reference gene primers. The table came from immunoSEQ multiplex PCR; TCRdb's copy has only in-frame clones and leaves some out. V, J and clone size derive from that table, while D and trimming were established from the DNA sequence. The data show about 190,000 clones, with roughly 78% seen just once and 2.5% to 3.5% held by the top ten. Trimming removed 0 bases from V and 0 bases from J, with 7 bases in between. Germline V gives CDR1 MRHNA, CDR2 SNTAGT. The CDR3 is 15 residues long. V gene TRBV6-4 combines with J gene TRBJ2-3, with D maybe TRBD2 (5 bases). Material for sequencing was peripheral blood. This clonotype was sampled from a woman at least 80 years old with active or convalescent COVID-19. Here the CDR3 reads CASSDSWTSTDTQYF. In DNA, the CDR3 is TGTGCCAGCAGTGACTCATGGACTAGCACAGATACGCAGTATTTT.